A selection of T cell receptor beta chains follows, all from one sample in a study of human T cells and chemical hapten exposure. MiXCR, applied by TCRdb to the 5' RACE reads, yields one record per CDR3 protein. This table holds approximately 150,000 distinct CDR3 sequences, roughly 4% found once. These receptors originate from a female donor in good health. The CDR3 runs from the conserved cysteine through the conserved F or W. Each record gives: CDR3 length, D gene, clone size, V gene, J gene, CDR3 DNA, CDR3 protein. The D gene is left open where the match is weak. Clone size is shown for a subset of rows, as once, few, many or a class of expanded clone.

11,TRBD2,many,TRBV2,TRBJ2-7,TGTGCCAGCGGCCCACTAGCGGAGCAGTACTTC,CASGPLAEQYF
11,-,many,TRBV20-1,TRBJ1-5,TGCAGTGTAGGGTTCGGGGAACCCCAGCATTTT,CSVGFGEPQHF
14,-,many,TRBV6-2/TRBV6-3,TRBJ2-3,TGTGCCAGCAGTCGGACCCATAGCACAGATACGCAGTATTTT,CASSRTHSTDTQYF
18,-,many,TRBV7-2,TRBJ1-2,TGTGCCAGCAGCTTATTGCGGGGAAGAAGAGGGGGAAACTATGGCTACACCTTC,CASSLLRGRRGGNYGYTF
16,-,-,TRBV6-5,TRBJ2-7,TGTGCCAGCAGTCGCGCCTCGCGACTCTCCTCCTACGAGCAGTACTTC,CASSRASRLSSYEQYF
15,TRBD1,many,TRBV7-2,TRBJ1-1,TGTGCCAGCAGCTTAGCGTCAGGGGGGAGCACTGAAGCTTTCTTT,CASSLASGGSTEAFF
12,TRBD1,many,TRBV20-1,TRBJ1-2,TGCAGTGGGACAGGGGAGGGCTATGGCTACACCTTC,CSGTGEGYGYTF
12,-,many,TRBV5-1,TRBJ2-1,TGCGCCAGCAGCTTCCCCGCGTTGGAGCAGTTCTTC,CASSFPALEQFF
16,-,many,TRBV7-2,TRBJ2-3,TGTGCCAGCAGCTCCGGGGTTTTAGGGCACACAGATACGCAGTATTTT,CASSSGVLGHTDTQYF
14,-,few,TRBV7-2,TRBJ2-3,TGTGCCAGCAGCCCTGGTCCTACCACAGATACGCAGTATTTT,CASSPGPTTDTQYF
15,TRBD1,few,TRBV20-1,TRBJ1-1,TGCAGTGCTAGGATAGCTAGAGGGGGCAGGGCTGAAGCTTTCTTT,CSARIARGGRAEAFF
13,-,many,TRBV18,TRBJ1-2,TGTGCCAGCTCACCAGAACAGTACTATGGCTACACCTTC,CASSPEQYYGYTF
13,-,many,TRBV28,TRBJ2-7,TGTGCCAGCAGTTTAGCGTCAGGCTACGAGCAGTACTTC,CASSLASGYEQYF
16,TRBD2,many,TRBV5-1,TRBJ2-3,TGCGCCAGCACCCTAACCGGGACTAGGGCCACAGATACGCAGTATTTT,CASTLTGTRATDTQYF
15,-,many,TRBV11-2,TRBJ2-7,TGTGCCAGCAGCCTGGGGGGCGCAAGCTCCTACGAGCAGTACTTC,CASSLGGASSYEQYF
15,TRBD2,few,TRBV20-1,TRBJ2-1,TGCAGTGCTAGAGAGACGGCGGGGGGGGGAAATGAGCAGTTCTTC,CSARETAGGGNEQFF
14,-,many,TRBV11-1,TRBJ2-3,TGTGCCAGCAGCTTATTTGCAGGCACAGATACGCAGTATTTT,CASSLFAGTDTQYF
17,-,many,TRBV19,TRBJ1-5,TGTGCCAGTGGCGAGCAGGGAGTCGGATTAGGCAATCAGCCCCAGCATTTT,CASGEQGVGLGNQPQHF
18,TRBD1,few,TRBV12-3/TRBV12-4,TRBJ1-4,TGTGCCAGCAGTCCCCCCTGGACAGGGGGCTTCGTTTTGGAAAAACTGTTTTTT,CASSPPWTGGFVLEKLFF
14,-,many,TRBV9,TRBJ2-3,TGTGCCAGCAGCGTAGGTTTTGCCACAGATACGCAGTATTTT,CASSVGFATDTQYF
14,-,many,TRBV10-3,TRBJ1-4,TGTGCCATCAGTGAGTCTGCAACTAATGAAAAACTGTTTTTT,CAISESATNEKLFF
16,-,many,TRBV12-3/TRBV12-4,TRBJ1-1,TGTGCCAGCAGTTTAGATCCGGGGTTAAGGGGGACTGAAGCTTTCTTT,CASSLDPGLRGTEAFF
18,-,many,TRBV9,TRBJ2-3,TGTGCCAGCAGCACGAGCGCTCGGCGCGGGGCATACACAGATACGCAGTATTTT,CASSTSARRGAYTDTQYF
15,TRBD2,few,TRBV20-1,TRBJ2-1,TGCAGTGCTAGTATCAGCGGGGGGTACGAAAATGAGCAGTTCTTC,CSASISGGYENEQFF
13,-,few,TRBV5-1,TRBJ2-7,TGCGCCAGCAGCCTTCGACCCCGCGACGAGCAGTACTTC,CASSLRPRDEQYF
14,-,many,TRBV10-3,TRBJ1-5,TGTGCCACGGACAGTCTTTATAGCAATCAGCCCCAGCATTTT,CATDSLYSNQPQHF
18,-,many,TRBV7-8,TRBJ1-6,TGTGCCAGCAGCTTAGTGGGGACTGGGGGCGCGGAGAATTCACCCCTCCACTTT,CASSLVGTGGAENSPLHF
17,TRBD1,many,TRBV5-6,TRBJ2-6,TGTGCCAGCAGCTTGGGGCAGGGGGTAACCGGGGCCAACGTCCTGACTTTC,CASSLGQGVTGANVLTF
15,TRBD1,many,TRBV27,TRBJ1-6,TGTGCCAGCAGTGCCGGGACAGGGGGTGGGTCACCCCTCCACTTT,CASSAGTGGGSPLHF
19,TRBD1,-,TRBV18,TRBJ2-7,TGTGCCAGCTCACAGACCCCCCACCGGGGACAGGCGGGCTCCTACGAGCAGTACTTC,CASSQTPHRGQAGSYEQYF
17,-,-,TRBV6-6,TRBJ1-3,TGTGCCAGCAGAAAAGTTCTTCAGACGGGCTCTGGAAACACCATATATTTT,CASRKVLQTGSGNTIYF
14,TRBD2,-,TRBV29-1,TRBJ2-5,TGCAGCGTCTGGACTAGCGGGGGGGCTGAGACCCAGTACTTC,CSVWTSGGAETQYF
12,-,many,TRBV28,TRBJ2-2,TGTGCCAGCAGTGGTAGGACCGGGGAGCTGTTTTTT,CASSGRTGELFF
14,TRBD2,many,TRBV2,TRBJ2-3,TGTGCCAGCACGAGGACTAGCGGTACAGATACGCAGTATTTT,CASTRTSGTDTQYF
16,TRBD2,many,TRBV12-3/TRBV12-4,TRBJ2-5,TGTGCCAGCAGTCCGGGACGAGCGGGGGGGCCTGAGACCCAGTACTTC,CASSPGRAGGPETQYF
12,-,many,TRBV7-9,TRBJ1-2,TGTGCCAGCAGCGAGACTAACTATGGCTACACCTTC,CASSETNYGYTF
18,-,many,TRBV15,TRBJ2-3,TGTGCCACCAGCAGAAACCACTTAGCCCTCCGTAGCACAGATACGCAGTATTTT,CATSRNHLALRSTDTQYF